A single sample is the source of the 28 T cell receptor beta chains below, sequenced in a study of blood T cell repertoires in COVID-19. TCRdb's table, derived via immunoSEQ multiplex PCR, lists solely in-frame clones and lacks some. The data show 200,000 to 300,000 clones, 87% seen once. Sequenced sample: peripheral blood. These receptors were obtained from a woman between 40 and 50 years old who had recovered from COVID-19.

The J gene is TRBJ1-1, the V gene TRBV14; possibly TRBD1 for D (6 bases). V was pared by 3 bases and J by 1 base, with 18 bases between. The CDR3 sequence is 17 residues long. Germline assignment: CDR1 SGHDN and CDR2 FVKESK. This chain's CDR3 is CASSHLFGGGPNTEAFF. DNA of the CDR3: TGTGCCAGCAGCCACTTATTCGGGGGGGGGCCGAACACTGAAGCTTTCTTT.

This chain links TRBV10-2 with TRBJ1-5, with D possibly matching TRBD1 (6 bases). Germline V lookup: CDR1 WSHSY, CDR2 SAAADI. V shed 7 bases and J shed 4 bases, with 8 bases lying between them. This CDR3 is built from 12 residues. The CDR3 is CASKQGNQPQHF. In DNA form, the CDR3 reads TGCGCCAGCAAACAGGGTAATCAGCCCCAGCATTTT.

This chain connects TRBV5-1 to TRBJ2-2; TRBD1 is a possible D gene (6 bases). Per the germline V gene, CDR1 is SGHRS and CDR2 is YFSETQ. The CDR3 covers 20 residues. Trimming took 5 bases from V and 4 from J, leaving 30 bases between them. CDR3 residues: CASSLFRDNQPFGFTGELFF. The CDR3 DNA follows: TGCGCCAGCAGTCTTTTCCGGGACAATCAACCTTTTGGGTTCACCGGGGAGCTGTTTTTT.

The chain couples TRBV24-1 to TRBJ2-3; 8 bases align to TRBD1. There are 16 residues in the CDR3. Germline V gives CDR1 KGHDR, CDR2 SFDVKD. Trimming cost V 3 bases and J 0 bases; bases outside gene matches: 4. The chain's CDR3 is CATSDPGDRSTDTQYF. The CDR3 nucleotides read TGTGCCACCAGTGATCCTGGGGACAGGAGCACAGATACGCAGTATTTT.

The CDR3 DNA follows: TGTGCCAGCAGCCGGCCGGGACAGGGGGGAGGTCAGCCCCAGCATTTT. Translated, it gives CASSRPGQGGGQPQHF. V gene TRBV3-1 (or the pseudogene TRBV3-2) combines with J gene TRBJ1-5; 11 nucleotides line up with TRBD1. The V gene's germline CDR1 is LGHDT and CDR2 YNNKEL (reference sequence). The CDR3 spans 16 residues. V lost 4 bases, J lost 6 bases, and 8 bases stayed unmatched.

V and J are TRBV19 and TRBJ1-2; TRBD1 aligns across 9 bases. CDR1 and CDR2 from the germline V gene are LNHDA and SQIVND (reference sequence). V shed 5 bases and J 6 bases; nucleotides not matched to a gene: 10. CDR3 length equals 15 residues. CDR3 in DNA: TGTGCCAGTAGTGATAAACGGGACAGGGTGCATGGCTACACCTTC. This codes for CASSDKRDRVHGYTF.

A remark on this clone: At the DNA level, this CDR3 is encoded by other sequences in the same sample as well. CDR3 DNA: TGTGCCAGCAGTGAATATGGAGGCACTGAAGCTTTCTTT. Translating it yields CASSEYGGTEAFF. This rearrangement joins TRBV6-1 to TRBJ1-1; D is unresolved. The CDR3 runs 13 residues. The V gene's germline CDR1 is MNHNS and CDR2 SASEGT. Trimming removed 2 bases at V and 4 bases at J, with 8 bases between.

The chain recombines TRBV21-1 with TRBJ1-6. TRBV21-1 is a listed pseudogene. The CDR3 contains 17 residues. CDR3 nucleotide sequence: TGTGCCAGCAGCAAAGCCGGGTCGGAACGGTATAATTCACCCCTCCACTTT. It codes for CASSKAGSERYNSPLHF.

Of note for this clone: The junction and the germline gene differ at one end; a read error may be behind it. V and J are TRBV18 and TRBJ2-7, with D possibly TRBD2 on 7 matching bases. This CDR3 region has 15 residues. Germline CDR1 KGHSH, CDR2 LQKENI. The CDR3 is CASSGGAFPTYEQCF. The CDR3 bases are TGTGCCAGCTCAGGGGGGGCCTTCCCTACCTACGAGCAGTGCTTC.

The chain links TRBV5-1 to TRBJ2-5, with a tentative D call TRBD1 (6 bases). V lost 0 bases and J 0 bases, leaving 9 bases between the germline ends. This CDR3 is 15 amino acids long. Germline V gene lookup returns CDR1 SGHRS and CDR2 YFSETQ. CDR3 bases: TGCGCCAGCAGCTTGGCCGGGACAAACCAAGAGACCCAGTACTTC. Translated, it gives CASSLAGTNQETQYF.

CDR3 sequence reads: CASSPTTDTQYF. In DNA, the CDR3 is TGTGCCAGCAGCCCGACTACAGATACGCAGTATTTT. V gene TRBV5-4 combines with J gene TRBJ2-3, with D uncertain. Germline CDR1 is SGHNT and CDR2 is YYREEE (reference sequence). This CDR3 spans 12 amino acids. Trimming took 4 bases from V and 3 from J, leaving 6 bases between them.

V usage is TRBV10-3 and J usage is TRBJ1-2; D not certain. V gave up 0 bases and J gave up 7 bases, with 12 bases separating them. The length of the CDR3 is 14 residues. Germline V gene lookup returns CDR1 ENHRY and CDR2 SYGVKD. In DNA form, the CDR3 reads TGTGCCATCAGTGAGTCGTCGGGGAGCGGTGGCTACACCTTC. Translation gives CAISESSGSGGYTF.

This sequence joins TRBV6-1 and TRBJ2-1; 12 positions agree with TRBD2. Germline-derived CDR1 and CDR2 are MNHNS and SASEGT. The V and J ends lost 7 bases and 2 bases, in that order; junction bases with no gene match: 3. The CDR3 is 15 amino acids. CDR3 in DNA: TGTGCCAGCACCCCTAGCGGGGGGGCCTACAATGAGCAGTTCTTC. Translation: CASTPSGGAYNEQFF.

This clone was seen a single time. The chain couples TRBV14 to TRBJ1-2; possibly TRBD1 for D (6 bases). CDR3 length: 14 residues. Germline-derived CDR1 and CDR2 are SGHDN and FVKESK. The V end lost 0 bases, the J end lost 7 bases, and 12 bases lay between the germline ends. CDR3 protein: CASSQDNRVGGYTF. The CDR3 DNA is TGTGCCAGCAGCCAAGACAACAGGGTGGGTGGCTACACCTTC.

This clone was counted a single time. The same CDR3 is also encoded by other DNA sequences in this sample. The J gene is TRBJ2-7, the V gene TRBV9, with D tentatively TRBD2 (6 bases). Per germline, CDR1 SGDLS and CDR2 YYNGEE. Trimming took 4 bases from V and 0 from J, leaving 11 bases between them. The CDR3 sequence is 14 residues long. In nucleotides, the CDR3 is TGTGCCAGCAGCCCGTCCGGGAGCTCCTACGAGCAGTACTTC. Translated: CASSPSGSSYEQYF.

This clone was seen only a few times. This chain uses TRBV10-3 with TRBJ1-3, with D perhaps matching TRBD1 (6 bases). V was pared by 10 bases and J by 0 bases, with 16 bases between. There are 15 residues in the CDR3. CDR1 is ENHRY, CDR2 SYGVKD, per germline. CDR3 protein: CASQSTGFSGNTIYF. CDR3 DNA: TGTGCCAGTCAGAGCACAGGGTTCTCTGGAAACACCATATATTTT.

The chain combines TRBV3-1 (or the pseudogene TRBV3-2) with TRBJ1-2, with D perhaps matching TRBD1 (5 bases). V lost 1 base to trimming and J lost 8 bases, with 17 bases between them. The CDR3 extends over 15 amino acids. Germline V gives CDR1 LGHDT, CDR2 YNNKEL (reference sequence). Here the CDR3 DNA reads TGTGCCAGCAGCCAAGCTTTCACGGGGGGGTCCGGCTACACCTTC. This sequence encodes CASSQAFTGGSGYTF.

The chain recombines TRBV3-1 (or the pseudogene TRBV3-2) with TRBJ2-3; 10 positions agree with TRBD1. The CDR3 spans 16 residues. V was clipped by 3 bases and J by 4 bases; unmatched bases: 7. CDR1 is LGHDT, CDR2 YNNKEL, per germline (reference sequence). CDR3 region: CASSHLLTGGADTQYF. CDR3 coding DNA: TGTGCCAGCAGCCACTTGTTGACAGGGGGCGCAGATACGCAGTATTTT.

This clone was observed a few times. The V and J genes are TRBV5-1 and TRBJ2-3; TRBD2 matches at 9 bases. Germline values: CDR1 SGHRS, CDR2 YFSETQ. The CDR3 loop spans 14 amino acids. Unmatched junction bases numbered 3, after V lost 7 bases and J lost 0 bases. The DNA for the CDR3 is TGCGCCAGCCTGCGGGGGGGGAGCACAGATACGCAGTATTTT. Protein sequence: CASLRGGSTDTQYF.

The chain combines TRBV3-1 (or the pseudogene TRBV3-2) with TRBJ1-2; D is ambiguous. With 0 bases removed from V and 4 bases from J, the gap between germline ends came to 18 bases. This CDR3 has 17 residues. Germline V gene lookup returns CDR1 LGHDT and CDR2 YNNKEL (reference sequence). CDR3: CASSQEGPPKDSYGYTF. CDR3 DNA: TGTGCCAGCAGCCAAGAGGGCCCACCCAAGGACTCCTATGGCTACACCTTC.

The chain has TRBV4-3 and TRBJ2-1; 9 bases are a match to TRBD2. Germline V lookup: CDR1 LGHNA, CDR2 YSLEER. The CDR3 is 17 residues long. The junction had 12 bases not matched to a gene; V was cut back by 0 bases and J by 9 bases. The chain's CDR3 is CASSQDLKRGALGEQFF. CDR3 nucleotide sequence: TGCGCCAGCAGCCAAGATCTTAAGCGGGGGGCCCTAGGTGAGCAGTTCTTC.

V gene TRBV20-1 combines with J gene TRBJ2-1; weak D call: TRBD1 (5 bases). CDR1 and CDR2 from the germline V gene are DFQATT and SNEGSKA (reference sequence). Trimming shortened V by 3 bases and J by 8 bases, and 17 bases separated the two germline ends. CDR3 length: 14 residues. Written as DNA, the CDR3 is TGCAGTGCTAGTTATATTGGGGCGTTCGATGAGCAGTTCTTC. The encoded protein is CSASYIGAFDEQFF.

The chain is built from TRBV5-1 and TRBJ2-3, with 7 bases aligning to TRBD2. Trimming removed 0 bases from V and 14 bases from J; junction bases left unmatched: 15. Germline CDR1 SGHRS, CDR2 YFSETQ. The CDR3 length is 15 residues. CDR3 nucleotide sequence: TGCGCCAGCAGCTTGGAGGGACTACCGGTCGCGGCGGGGTATTTT. This translates into CASSLEGLPVAAGYF.

The V call is TRBV9, the J call TRBJ2-7; D perhaps matches TRBD1 (6 bases). V dropped 0 bases and J dropped 6 bases, with 16 bases sitting between them. Germline V gives CDR1 SGDLS, CDR2 YYNGEE. This CDR3 is 15 amino acids long. The CDR3 DNA sequence: TGTGCCAGCAGCGTAGGCTTAGGGGGAGAGGGCGAGCAGTACTTC. Translating it yields CASSVGLGGEGEQYF.

This clone was observed a handful of times. V is TRBV2 and J is TRBJ2-1; unclear D gene. V shed 3 bases and J shed 9 bases, with 12 bases lying between them. Per the germline V gene, CDR1 is SNHLY and CDR2 is FYNNEI. This CDR3 comprises 13 residues. The CDR3 loop reads CASSDEVLTEQFF. The CDR3 region has the DNA TGTGCCAGCAGTGACGAGGTCCTCACTGAGCAGTTCTTC.

The chain recombines TRBV23-1 with TRBJ2-2; 8 positions agree with TRBD1. TRBV23-1 is placed among ORFs of uncertain function. This CDR3 is 18 amino acids long. Germline trimming cut 6 bases from V and 1 base from J; bases unmatched to any gene: 13. CDR3: CASRVRVPGQVNTGELFF. The CDR3 DNA is TGCGCCAGCAGAGTAAGGGTCCCGGGACAGGTGAACACCGGGGAGCTGTTTTTT.

The chain employs TRBV5-6 and TRBJ2-7; 10 bases match TRBD1. CDR3 size: 16 residues. After removal of 0 bases from V and 6 bases from J, the junction contained 9 bases not matched to a gene. CDR1 and CDR2 (germline): SGHDT, YYEEEE. This chain's CDR3 is CASSLGQGADIREQYF. The CDR3 region has the DNA TGTGCCAGCAGCTTGGGACAGGGGGCTGATATCCGCGAGCAGTACTTC.

This clone came up a few times. The rearrangement links TRBV6-5 to TRBJ1-1, with 7 bases lining up with TRBD1. CDR3 length: 15 amino acids. J gave up 1 base and V 5 bases, and 7 bases lay outside the gene matches. In germline, CDR1 is MNHEY, CDR2 SVGAGI. The CDR3 region has the DNA TGTGCCAGCAGTAAACAGGGGATGGAGAACACTGAAGCTTTCTTT. As protein: CASSKQGMENTEAFF.